This record concerns one T cell receptor (beta chain) sequence. Its antigen is still unknown. TCRdb re-called the reads with MiXCR, one entry per CDR3 protein. The repertoire holds roughly 100,000 distinct CDR3 sequences, around 40% seen once, with just under 75% in the top ten. This sample is drawn from a study of T cell repertoires in cytomegalovirus infection. About the research overall: Public TCR beta signatures indicated both CMV infection and matching HLA type. Study-level findings and limits: Individuals carrying CMV plus the relevant HLA were identified by cumulative frequency of public TCR beta families.

The CDR3 has 12 amino acids. Germline V gives CDR1 MNHNY, CDR2 SVGAGI (reference sequence). V lost 2 bases, J lost 6 bases, and 7 bases lay in between. The V call is TRBV6-6, the J call TRBJ1-1, with unresolved D. The TCR sequence derives from a human donor in good health (CMV status not recorded). Some clones in this sample may be carry-over from other donors' samples. Sequenced material: CD8+ T cells from cultured PBMCs, taken from culture after CMV antigen stimulation. CDR3: CASSYGPPEAFF. The CDR3 DNA reads as TGTGCCAGCAGTTACGGACCCCCTGAAGCTTTCTTT.